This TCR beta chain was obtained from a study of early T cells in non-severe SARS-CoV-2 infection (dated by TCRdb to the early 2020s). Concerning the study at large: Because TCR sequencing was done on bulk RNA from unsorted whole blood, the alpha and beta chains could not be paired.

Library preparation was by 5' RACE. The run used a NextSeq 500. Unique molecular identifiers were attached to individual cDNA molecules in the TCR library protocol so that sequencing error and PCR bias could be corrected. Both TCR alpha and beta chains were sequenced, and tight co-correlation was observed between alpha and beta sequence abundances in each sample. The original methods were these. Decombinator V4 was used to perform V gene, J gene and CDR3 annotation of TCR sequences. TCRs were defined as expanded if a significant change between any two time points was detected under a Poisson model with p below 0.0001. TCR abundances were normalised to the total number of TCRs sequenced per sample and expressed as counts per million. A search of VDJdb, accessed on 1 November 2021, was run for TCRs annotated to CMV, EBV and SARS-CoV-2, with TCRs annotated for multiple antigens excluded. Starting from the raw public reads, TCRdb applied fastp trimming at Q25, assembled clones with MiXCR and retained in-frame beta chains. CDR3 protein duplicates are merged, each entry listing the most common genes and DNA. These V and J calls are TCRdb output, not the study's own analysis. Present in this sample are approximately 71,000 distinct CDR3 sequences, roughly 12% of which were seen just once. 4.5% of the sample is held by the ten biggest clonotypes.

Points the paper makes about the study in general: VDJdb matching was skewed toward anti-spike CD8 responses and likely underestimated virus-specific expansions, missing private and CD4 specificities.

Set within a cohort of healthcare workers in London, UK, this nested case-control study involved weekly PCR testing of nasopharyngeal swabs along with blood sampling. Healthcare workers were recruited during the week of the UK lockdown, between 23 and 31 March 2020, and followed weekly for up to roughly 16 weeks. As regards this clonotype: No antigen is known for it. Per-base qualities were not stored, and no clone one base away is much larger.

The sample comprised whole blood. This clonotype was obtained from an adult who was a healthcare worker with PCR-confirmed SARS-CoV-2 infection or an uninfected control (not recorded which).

The CDR3 sequence is CASSFGQGSNYGYTF. The DNA sequence follows: TGCGCCAGCAGCTTCGGACAGGGCTCTAACTATGGCTACACCTTC. The sequence links TRBV5-1 to TRBJ1-2; the junction holds 8 bases that match TRBD1. Measured from the cysteine to the phenylalanine, the CDR3 is 15 residues long. Of the read, only the CDR3 DNA is kept; its 45 bases are in frame from base 1. The V end gives up 2 bases and the J end 0 bases, leaving 3 bases in the junction not matched to a gene. CDR1 SGHRS and CDR2 YFSETQ were looked up in the germline V gene.